Presented here are 18 T cell receptor beta chains from one specimen sequenced in a study of human T cells and chemical hapten exposure. TCRdb recomputed calls from the RACE reads with MiXCR, one row per CDR3 protein. Of under 55,000 distinct CDR3 sequences in the sample, 9.9% are singletons; the top ten hold roughly 15%. Time point: patch test 3, about 24 weeks after DPC sensitization. Documented treatment: therapeutic diphenylcyclopropenone sensitization with weekly scalp DPC. The sample was whole blood, taken in connection with sensitization to the hapten diphenylcyclopropenone (DPC). These receptors originate from a woman in her thirties or forties with alopecia areata. Some clones in this sample may be carry-over from other donors' samples.

The chain combines TRBV19 with TRBJ1-1; D not certain. The CDR3 has 13 amino acids. The germline CDR1 and CDR2 sequences are LNHDA and SQIVND (reference sequence). V was pared by 8 bases and J by 6 bases, with 16 bases between. CDR3: CASHQDGRAEAFF. Written as DNA, the CDR3 is TGTGCCAGTCACCAAGACGGGCGCGCTGAAGCTTTCTTT.

Many counts were recorded for this clonotype. V usage is TRBV3-1 and J usage is TRBJ2-1; 8 bases fit TRBD2. After removal of 5 bases from V and 6 bases from J, the junction contained 9 bases not matched to a gene. The CDR3 covers 15 residues. Germline V lookup: CDR1 LGHDT, CDR2 YNNKEL (reference sequence). For the CDR3, the DNA is TGTGCCAGCAGCTCCGGGGGGGCCGGAGTCAATGAGCAGTTCTTC. Its translation is CASSSGGAGVNEQFF.

This clonotype appeared many times. This chain links TRBV19 with TRBJ1-2; D is unresolved. Germline lookup yields CDR1 LNHDA and CDR2 SQIVND (reference sequence). V lost 5 bases to trimming and J lost 5 bases, with 15 bases between them. This CDR3 has 14 residues. CDR3 loop: CASSPLGSEYGYTF. The DNA for the CDR3 is TGTGCCAGTAGTCCCCTGGGAAGCGAGTATGGCTACACCTTC.

Many counts were recorded for this clonotype. This chain connects TRBV5-4 to TRBJ2-7; no clear D gene. Trimming removed 2 bases from V and 7 bases from J, with 19 bases in between. The CDR3 spans 15 residues. The germline V gene has CDR1 SGHNT and CDR2 YYREEE (reference sequence). The CDR3 coding sequence is TGTGCCAGCAGCTTAGGGTCTATTCAGGCGCAGGAGCAGTACTTC. Translation gives CASSLGSIQAQEQYF.

The J gene is TRBJ1-4, the V gene TRBV11-2; perhaps TRBD1 as D (6 bases). This CDR3 contains 15 residues. Germline CDR1 reads SGHAT; CDR2 reads FQNNGV. Trimming stripped 5 bases from V and 4 bases from J, with 14 bases between. Here the CDR3 reads CASSKQGRDNEKLFF. The CDR3 region has the DNA TGTGCCAGCAGCAAACAGGGACGAGATAATGAAAAACTGTTTTTT. Full variable domain (remainder filled in from reference TRBV11-2 and TRBJ1-4): EAGVAQSPRYKIIEKRQSVAFWCNPISGHATLYWYQQILGQGPKLLIQFQNNGVVDDSQLPKDRFSAERLKGVDSTLKIQPAKLEDSAVYLCASSKQGRDNEKLFFGSGTQLSVL.

This clonotype has a count of ten or more. The CDR3 spells CASSFDSGELEQFF. The CDR3 nucleotides are TGTGCCAGCAGCTTCGACTCAGGGGAGTTGGAGCAGTTCTTC. The genes are TRBV7-8 and TRBJ2-1, with D maybe TRBD1 (6 bases). Germline lookup yields CDR1 SGHVS and CDR2 FQNEAQ. The CDR3 is 14 residues long. The ends were cut back, 3 bases at V and 10 bases at J, with 16 bases in the middle.

The chain is built from TRBV11-2 and TRBJ2-5; the match to TRBD2 covers 10 bases. Germline V gene data show CDR1 as SGHAT and CDR2 as FQNNGV. The CDR3 runs 16 residues. J gave up 5 bases and V 4 bases, and 10 bases lay outside the gene matches. The CDR3 spells CASSYSGGPGLETQYF. CDR3 nucleotides: TGTGCCAGCAGCTATAGCGGGGGGCCGGGGTTGGAGACCCAGTACTTC.

This chain connects TRBV10-3 to TRBJ2-7; D remains unclear. The germline gives CDR1 ENHRY, CDR2 SYGVKD. The CDR3 length is 12 residues. The germline V and J ends were trimmed by 3 bases and 2 bases, with 5 bases remaining between them. The CDR3 loop reads CAISDETYEQYF. The CDR3 DNA sequence: TGTGCCATCAGTGATGAGACCTACGAGCAGTACTTC.

Many counts were recorded for this clonotype. The chain carries TRBV2 and TRBJ1-4; 8 bases line up with TRBD1. V was clipped by 5 bases and J by 4 bases; unmatched bases: 6. The CDR3 totals 15 residues. CDR1 and CDR2 from the germline V gene are SNHLY and FYNNEI. The CDR3 reads CASSYQGQGNEKLFF. DNA for the CDR3: TGTGCCAGCAGTTACCAAGGACAGGGTAATGAAAAACTGTTTTTT.

J is TRBJ2-3 and V is TRBV7-2; D is tentatively TRBD1 or TRBD2 (5 bases each). Germline V gives CDR1 SGHTA, CDR2 FQGNSA. CDR3 size: 14 residues. Trimming removed 1 base at V and 3 bases at J, with 8 bases between. CDR3 in DNA: TGTGCCAGCAGCTTAGTAGAGGGGACAGATACGCAGTATTTT. It is translated as CASSLVEGTDTQYF.

This clonotype appeared a few times. The chain employs TRBV3-1 and TRBJ2-6; D may be TRBD2 (5 bases). The CDR3 totals 17 residues. V was shortened by 0 bases and J by 4 bases, with 13 bases between the two germline ends. From germline, CDR1 is LGHDT and CDR2 YNNKEL (reference sequence). This chain's CDR3 is CASSQEFPGSGANVLTF. For the CDR3, the DNA is TGTGCCAGCAGCCAAGAATTTCCGGGGTCCGGGGCCAACGTCCTGACTTTC. Together with reference TRBV3-1 and TRBJ2-6, the CDR3 gives the full variable domain: DTAVSQTPKYLVTQMGNDKSIKCEQNLGHDTMYWYKQDSKKFLKIMFSYNNKELIINETVPNRFSPKSPDKAHLNLHINSLELGDSAVYFCASSQEFPGSGANVLTFGAGSRLTVL.

This clonotype was detected a few times. J is TRBJ1-1 and V is TRBV18; D is perhaps TRBD1 (5 bases). CDR3 length: 13 amino acids. Germline CDR1 KGHSH, CDR2 LQKENI. Trimming left V 6 bases short and J 3 bases short, with 11 bases between. CDR3 residues: CASSPRGDTEAFF. CDR3 sequence (DNA): TGTGCCAGCTCTCCCCGGGGGGACACTGAAGCTTTCTTT.

Only a few counts were recorded for this clonotype. The chain carries TRBV20-1 and TRBJ2-3; 7 nucleotides agree with TRBD2. J gave up 3 bases and V 1 base, and 1 base lay outside the gene matches. Germline CDR1 reads DFQATT; CDR2 reads SNEGSKA (reference sequence). CDR3 length: 13 residues. This chain's CDR3 is CSARGGGTDTQYF. CDR3 bases: TGCAGTGCTAGAGGGGGGGGGACAGATACGCAGTATTTT.

The chain recombines TRBV20-1 with TRBJ2-1, with 10 bases fitting TRBD2. Trimming at V came to 5 bases and at J to 0 bases, leaving 7 bases not matched to a gene. The CDR3 covers 16 residues. Germline lookup yields CDR1 DFQATT and CDR2 SNEGSKA (reference sequence). CDR3 DNA sequence: TGCAGTGCTTGTCAACTAGCGGGGAGCTCCTACAATGAGCAGTTCTTC. Its translation: CSACQLAGSSYNEQFF.

This clonotype was counted ten times or more. This chain connects TRBV6-4 to TRBJ2-1, with TRBD1 identical over 9 bases. This CDR3 contains 13 residues. J gave up 8 bases and V 4 bases, and 3 bases lay outside the gene matches. Germline V gene lookup returns CDR1 MRHNA and CDR2 SNTAGT. CDR3: CASSGGQGYEQFF. Here the CDR3 DNA reads TGTGCCAGCAGTGGGGGACAGGGCTATGAGCAGTTCTTC.

V and J are TRBV7-3 and TRBJ1-1; TRBD1 is a possible D gene (5 bases). CDR3 length equals 15 residues. V lost 0 bases to trimming and J lost 1 base, with 9 bases between them. CDR1 is SGHTA and CDR2 is FQGTGA in the germline V gene. The DNA of the CDR3 is TGTGCCAGCAGCTTAACAGGGGACGGGAACACTGAAGCTTTCTTT. Translated: CASSLTGDGNTEAFF.

As concerns this clonotype: Possible read error: a much larger clone is one base away. The CDR3 nucleotides are TGTGCCAGCAGCTTGGAAGGGGTTCACAAGCAGTACTTC. This encodes CASSLEGVHKQYF. The rearrangement uses TRBV7-8 and TRBJ2-7, with D possibly TRBD1 on 5 matching bases. The germline CDR1 and CDR2 sequences are SGHVS and FQNEAQ. This CDR3 is 13 amino acids long. V shed 3 bases and J shed 8 bases, with 14 bases lying between them.

The J gene is TRBJ2-7, the V gene TRBV27, with 9 bases lining up with TRBD1. This CDR3 is 13 amino acids long. The trim removed 8 bases at V and 4 bases at J, leaving 6 bases unmatched. Germline V gene lookup returns CDR1 MNHEY and CDR2 SMNVEV (reference sequence). The CDR3 loop reads CASAIGQGYEQYF. The CDR3 nucleotides read TGTGCCAGCGCCATAGGACAGGGGTACGAGCAGTACTTC.